One sample yielded the 24 T cell receptor beta chains listed below, sequenced in a study of T cells after yellow fever vaccination. TCRdb reprocessed the 5' RACE reads with MiXCR, giving one entry per CDR3 protein. The table shows more than 300,000 distinct CDR3 sequences, with about 11% occurring only once. This specimen was CD4+ T cells sorted from PBMCs, taken 45 days after the yellow fever booster vaccination. The receptor set was obtained from a man aged 18 to 35 who received the YFV17D yellow fever vaccine.

This rearrangement joins TRBV7-2 to TRBJ1-1; D is unresolved. CDR1 is SGHTA and CDR2 is FQGNSA in the germline V gene. This CDR3 has 14 residues. V was pared by 7 bases and J by 1 base, with 13 bases between. For the CDR3, the DNA is TGTGCCAGCACCCAGAGGGTCGGGAACACTGAAGCTTTCTTT. The encoded protein is CASTQRVGNTEAFF.

This chain connects TRBV2 to TRBJ1-5, with no clear D. The CDR3 spans 12 residues. Germline CDR1 and CDR2: SNHLY and FYNNEI. With 3 bases removed from V and 7 bases from J, the gap between germline ends came to 7 bases. CDR3 loop: CASSERSQPQHF. The CDR3 bases are TGTGCCAGCAGTGAGCGAAGCCAGCCCCAGCATTTT.

This clonotype turned up a few times. V usage is TRBV7-2 and J usage is TRBJ1-1; weak D call: TRBD1 (6 bases). V was clipped by 3 bases and J by 4 bases, with 15 bases between them. Germline CDR1 reads SGHTA; CDR2 reads FQGNSA. The CDR3 has 15 residues. CDR3 loop: CASSFAGTGSTEAFF. The CDR3 DNA is TGTGCCAGCAGCTTTGCGGGAACAGGGAGCACTGAAGCTTTCTTT.

In the case of this clonotype: At one boundary the junction diverges from the germline segment, which might be a read error. The V gene is TRBV12-3 or TRBV12-4, the J gene TRBJ2-7; 13 bases are a match to TRBD2. The CDR3 has 13 amino acids. The CDR3 loop reads CASSQGLAGAMDF. The CDR3 DNA reads TGTGCCAGCAGCCAAGGACTAGCGGGGGCCATGGACTTC.

For this clonotype: The junction shows a germline mismatch at one end, possibly a read error. The J gene is TRBJ2-5, the V gene TRBV7-3; the match to TRBD1 covers 11 bases. The CDR3 covers 16 residues. Per germline, CDR1 SGHTA and CDR2 FQGTGA. The CDR3 protein is CASSLRGGQGAETQYF. CDR3 DNA sequence: TGTGCCAGCAGTTTAAGAGGTGGACAGGGGGCGGAGACCCAGTACTTC.

V is TRBV20-1 and J is TRBJ2-5; D might be TRBD2 (6 bases). Per the germline V gene, CDR1 is DFQATT and CDR2 is SNEGSKA (reference sequence). The CDR3 totals 13 residues. Trimming took 5 bases from V and 5 from J, leaving 15 bases between them. The CDR3 protein is CSAPGLGRETQYF. CDR3 sequence (DNA): TGCAGTGCTCCGGGACTCGGAAGGGAGACCCAGTACTTC.

In this sample, this clonotype turned up many times. V gene TRBV5-1 combines with J gene TRBJ2-1; D is uncertain. The CDR3 contains 15 residues. Trimming took off 4 bases at V and 7 bases at J, with 18 bases between the two ends. Looked up from germline, CDR1 is SGHRS and CDR2 is YFSETQ. CDR3 bases: TGCGCCAGCAGCCAAGCCACGGGTTCTGGTAATGAGCAGTTCTTC. Translation gives CASSQATGSGNEQFF.

This clonotype has ten or more counts. V is TRBV5-6 and J is TRBJ2-7; the D is unclear. The CDR3 runs 14 residues. Germline V gene sequence: CDR1 SGHDT, CDR2 YYEEEE. V lost 2 bases, J lost 0 bases, and 9 bases lay in between. The CDR3 is CASSFRATSYEQYV. CDR3 bases: TGTGCCAGCAGCTTCCGGGCGACCTCCTACGAGCAGTACGTC.

This clonotype was picked up many times. The genes are TRBV9 and TRBJ2-3; D unclear. Germline V gives CDR1 SGDLS, CDR2 YYNGEE. The V end lost 1 base, the J end lost 2 bases, and 8 bases lay between the germline ends. The CDR3 is made up of 14 amino acids. CDR3: CASSVQVTTDTQYF. The CDR3 DNA is TGTGCCAGCAGCGTACAGGTTACCACAGATACGCAGTATTTT. Based on the CDR3 plus reference TRBV9 and TRBJ2-3, the full variable domain is DSGVTQTPKHLITATGQRVTLRCSPRSGDLSVYWYQQSLDQGLQFLIQYYNGEERAKGNILERFSAQQFPDLHSELNLSSLELGDSALYFCASSVQVTTDTQYFGPGTRLTVL.

This chain joins TRBV20-1 and TRBJ2-1; TRBD1 aligns across 9 bases. CDR1 and CDR2 from the germline V gene are DFQATT and SNEGSKA (reference sequence). The CDR3 spans 13 residues. CDR3 in amino acids: CVFRDRVTHEQFF. For the CDR3, the DNA is TGCGTATTCCGGGACAGGGTAACCCATGAGCAGTTCTTC.

This clonotype was found a few times. The genes are TRBV7-2 and TRBJ2-1; no clear D. This CDR3 comprises 13 residues. V lost 11 bases and J 0 bases, leaving 11 bases between the germline ends. The V gene's germline CDR1 is SGHTA and CDR2 FQGNSA. The CDR3 bases are TGTGCCCTCAGCCTTAGCTCCTACAATGAGCAGTTCTTC. It is translated as CALSLSSYNEQFF.

The chain joins TRBV6-1 to TRBJ1-6; no definite D call. CDR3 length: 16 residues. The V gene's germline CDR1 is MNHNS and CDR2 SASEGT. Trimming cost V 1 base and J 9 bases, with 16 bases left between them. The CDR3 reads CASSEVGPSMGSPLHF. CDR3 nucleotides: TGTGCCAGCAGTGAAGTCGGACCATCTATGGGTTCACCCCTCCACTTT.

The count of this clonotype is one. The CDR3 DNA follows: TGCAGTGCCTCCCCGGGGGAAGGCTACACCTTC. Its protein is CSASPGEGYTF. The chain is built from TRBV20-1 and TRBJ1-2; D is possibly TRBD1 (5 bases). Germline CDR1 is DFQATT and CDR2 is SNEGSKA (reference sequence). The CDR3 spans 11 residues. Trimming took 6 bases from V and 8 from J, leaving 13 bases between them.

This clonotype was recorded a few times. The genes are TRBV15 and TRBJ1-5, with D possibly matching TRBD1 (6 bases). The V and J ends lost 1 base and 7 bases respectively, with 11 bases between them. CDR3 length equals 14 residues. CDR1 and CDR2 from the germline V gene are LNHNV and YYDKDF (reference sequence). This CDR3 reads CATSRAGAGQPQHF. The CDR3 bases are TGTGCCACCAGCAGAGCAGGGGCCGGACAGCCCCAGCATTTT.

The V and J genes are TRBV9 and TRBJ1-5, with D perhaps matching TRBD1 (5 bases). Trimming took off 3 bases at V and 2 bases at J, with 12 bases between the two ends. Looked up from germline, CDR1 is SGDLS and CDR2 is YYNGEE. The CDR3 has 15 amino acids. The CDR3 sequence is CASSATAGGNQPQHF. CDR3 nucleotide sequence: TGTGCCAGCAGCGCTACAGCGGGGGGCAATCAGCCCCAGCATTTT.

The chain carries TRBV6-5 and TRBJ1-5; 8 nucleotides match TRBD1. V lost 4 bases, J lost 2 bases, and 1 base stayed unmatched. Germline CDR1 and CDR2: MNHEY and SVGAGI. The CDR3 covers 14 residues. DNA for the CDR3: TGTGCCAGCAGTTGGGGACAGGGCAATCAGCCCCAGCATTTT. Residues: CASSWGQGNQPQHF.

This clonotype occurred a few times. The chain recombines TRBV6-2 or TRBV6-3 with TRBJ1-6; D gene unclear. Germline V gene lookup returns CDR1 MNHEY and CDR2 SVGEGT. There are 14 residues in the CDR3. Deletions cut 2 bases from V and 8 bases from J, with 10 bases between. Here the CDR3 DNA reads TGTGCCAGCAGTTACGTACAGCAGTATTCACCCCTCCACTTT. It encodes CASSYVQQYSPLHF.

There are a few counts of this clonotype. The chain carries TRBV29-1 and TRBJ2-5, with 7 positions matching TRBD1. Unmatched junction bases numbered 4, after V lost 6 bases and J lost 3 bases. This CDR3 has 12 residues. Germline CDR1 and CDR2: SQVTM and ANQGSEA. CDR3 coding DNA: TGCAGCGTGGGACAGCAGAAAGAGACCCAGTACTTC. It specifies CSVGQQKETQYF.

CDR3 loop: CASSLGRTGLTYNEQFF. The CDR3 region has the DNA TGTGCCAGCAGCTTAGGGAGGACAGGCCTGACTTACAATGAGCAGTTCTTC. V and J are TRBV7-9 and TRBJ2-1, with 7 bases lining up with TRBD1. The ends lost 1 base at V and 4 bases at J; junction bases unmatched: 10. CDR3 length equals 17 residues. Germline assignment: CDR1 SEHNR and CDR2 FQNEAQ (reference sequence).

The rearrangement joins TRBV21-1 to TRBJ1-6; TRBD1, the table's D call, was not compared with the DNA. TRBV21-1 is a pseudogene locus. This CDR3 has 16 amino acids. The CDR3 coding sequence is TGTGCCAGCAGCGCCCCCCGATGTTCCTATAATTCACCCCTCCACTTT. The encoded protein is CASSAPRCSYNSPLHF.

This clonotype has more than one count but fewer than ten. This sequence joins TRBV5-1 and TRBJ2-5; 11 nucleotides align to TRBD1. The CDR3 extends over 14 amino acids. The germline V gene has CDR1 SGHRS and CDR2 YFSETQ. The trim removed 5 bases at V and 3 bases at J, leaving 3 bases unmatched. The CDR3 DNA follows: TGCGCCAGCAGTCGGGACAGGGGGAAAGAGACCCAGTACTTC. This translates into CASSRDRGKETQYF.

This rearrangement joins TRBV7-2 to TRBJ1-1; a possible D gene is TRBD1 (5 bases). In germline, CDR1 is SGHTA, CDR2 FQGNSA. The CDR3 consists of 11 residues. With 7 bases removed from V and 4 bases from J, the gap between germline ends came to 7 bases. DNA of the CDR3: TGTGCCAGCAACGGGGGCACTGAAGCTTTCTTT. Protein product: CASNGGTEAFF.

The V call is TRBV19, the J call TRBJ1-1; D not resolved. The length of the CDR3 is 14 residues. CDR1 is LNHDA and CDR2 is SQIVND in the germline V gene (reference sequence). V lost 4 bases and J 1 base, leaving 10 bases between the germline ends. The CDR3 nucleotides are TGTGCCAGTAGTAGGAGACGGGAGAACACTGAAGCTTTCTTT. As protein: CASSRRRENTEAFF.

This chain uses TRBV7-6 with TRBJ2-3; D ambiguous. V was shortened by 1 base and J by 1 base, with 12 bases between the two germline ends. CDR3 length equals 16 residues. Germline V gene sequence: CDR1 SGHVS, CDR2 FNYEAQ. The CDR3 DNA reads as TGTGCCAGCAGCTTAGACTTAAAAGGGCGCACAGATACGCAGTATTTT. This sequence encodes CASSLDLKGRTDTQYF.